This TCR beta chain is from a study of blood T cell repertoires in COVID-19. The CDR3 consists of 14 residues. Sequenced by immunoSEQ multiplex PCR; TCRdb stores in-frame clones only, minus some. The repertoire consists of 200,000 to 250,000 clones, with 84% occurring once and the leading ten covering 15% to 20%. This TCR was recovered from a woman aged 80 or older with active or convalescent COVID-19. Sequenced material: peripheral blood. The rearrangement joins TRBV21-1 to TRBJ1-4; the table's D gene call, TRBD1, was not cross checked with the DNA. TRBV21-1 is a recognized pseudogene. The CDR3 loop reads CASSRDRGKEKLFF. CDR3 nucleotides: TGTGCCAGCAGCAGGGACAGGGGAAAAGAAAAACTGTTTTTT.